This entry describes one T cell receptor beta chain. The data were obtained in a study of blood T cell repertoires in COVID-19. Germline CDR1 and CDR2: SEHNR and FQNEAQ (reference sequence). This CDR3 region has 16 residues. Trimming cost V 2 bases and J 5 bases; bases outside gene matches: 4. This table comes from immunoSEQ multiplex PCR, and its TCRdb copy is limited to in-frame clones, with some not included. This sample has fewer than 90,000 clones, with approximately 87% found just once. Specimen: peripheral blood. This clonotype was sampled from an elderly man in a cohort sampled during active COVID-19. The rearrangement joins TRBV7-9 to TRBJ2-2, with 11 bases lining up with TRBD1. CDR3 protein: CASSLTGTGGTGELFF. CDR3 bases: TGTGCCAGCAGCTTAACCGGGACAGGGGGGACCGGGGAGCTGTTTTTT.